This is a list of T cell receptor beta chains from one sample in a study of blood T cell repertoires in COVID-19. Assay: immunoSEQ multiplex PCR; the TCRdb copy retains only in-frame clones and omits some. This table holds fewer than 300,000 clones, more than 85% found once. The sequencing sample was made of peripheral blood. The receptor source for this set is a person aged 18 to 29 with COVID-19, enrolled during active disease. Each CDR3 is given with its conserved first and last residue. The order of the fields is J gene, clone size, D gene, V gene, CDR3 DNA, CDR3 protein. The D gene is left open where the match is weak. Clone size is stated in some rows and not others, as once, few, many or a class when expanded.

J: TRBJ1-1
size: NA
D: TRBD1
V: TRBV27
DNA: TGTGCCAGCAGTCCGTACAGGGGCTTCACTGAAGCTTTCTTT
CDR3: CASSPYRGFTEAFF

J: TRBJ2-2
size: NA
D: TRBD2
V: TRBV11-2
DNA: TGTGCCAGCAGCCGACTAGCGACAAACACCGGGGAGCTGTTTTTT
CDR3: CASSRLATNTGELFF

J: TRBJ1-5
size: once
D: NA
V: TRBV2
DNA: TGTGCCAGCACCAGGGAGGGTCAGCCCCAGCATTTT
CDR3: CASTREGQPQHF

J: TRBJ2-1
size: NA
D: NA
V: TRBV4-3
DNA: TGCGCCAGCAGCCAACGGGTTTGGTGGGAGACCCTCAATGAGCAGTTCTTC
CDR3: CASSQRVWWETLNEQFF

J: TRBJ2-1
size: NA
D: TRBD2
V: TRBV3-1/TRBV3-2
DNA: TGTGCCAGCAGCCACCCCGGACCCGGACTAGCGGGAGTATCCTACAATGAGCAGTTCTTC
CDR3: CASSHPGPGLAGVSYNEQFF

J: TRBJ1-5
size: NA
D: NA
V: TRBV19
DNA: TGTGCCAGCGGTCGACCTAATCTACAGATTCATAGCAATCAGCCCCAGCATTTT
CDR3: CASGRPNLQIHSNQPQHF

J: TRBJ2-1
size: NA
D: TRBD2
V: TRBV11-2
DNA: TGTGCCAGCAGCTCTCCAAGGACTAGCGGGTCGTCCTACAATGAGCAGTTCTTC
CDR3: CASSSPRTSGSSYNEQFF

J: TRBJ1-1
size: NA
D: NA
V: TRBV19
DNA: TGTGCCAGTAGTATAGCTGTGAACACTGAAGCTTTCTTT
CDR3: CASSIAVNTEAFF

J: TRBJ1-1
size: NA
D: NA
V: TRBV5-1
DNA: TGCGCCAGCAGCTTCGAGGGGAACACTGAAGCTTTCTTT
CDR3: CASSFEGNTEAFF

J: TRBJ2-3
size: once
D: NA
V: TRBV15
DNA: TGTGCCACCACCTCTTCAGATACGCAGTATTTT
CDR3: CATTSSDTQYF

J: TRBJ2-7
size: NA
D: NA
V: TRBV7-9
DNA: TGTGCCAGCAGCTTAGCGGATCTAGTGGCCCGCTACGAGCAGTACTTC
CDR3: CASSLADLVARYEQYF

J: TRBJ2-5
size: NA
D: TRBD1
V: TRBV11-2
DNA: TGTGCCAGCACTGGGACAGGGGCACAAGAGACCCAGTACTTC
CDR3: CASTGTGAQETQYF

J: TRBJ2-7
size: NA
D: NA
V: TRBV10-1
DNA: TGCGCCAGCAGTACAGGGACTACCTACGAGCAGTACTTC
CDR3: CASSTGTTYEQYF

J: TRBJ1-2
size: NA
D: NA
V: TRBV29-1
DNA: TGCAGCGTTGTTTCACAGGACTATGGCTACACCTTC
CDR3: CSVVSQDYGYTF

J: TRBJ2-2
size: NA
D: NA
V: TRBV29-1
DNA: TGCAGCGTTGCTTCTCCTAGCGCTGGCACCGGGGAGCTGTTTTTT
CDR3: CSVASPSAGTGELFF

J: TRBJ2-6
size: once
D: NA
V: TRBV11-2
DNA: TGTGCCAGCCGGGGGGCCAACGTCCTGACTTTC
CDR3: CASRGANVLTF

J: TRBJ2-7
size: NA
D: NA
V: TRBV12-3/TRBV12-4
DNA: TGTGCCAGCAGTTTTCAGGTTTCAGAGCAGTACTTC
CDR3: CASSFQVSEQYF

J: TRBJ1-1
size: NA
D: NA
V: TRBV27
DNA: TGTGCCAGCAGTTTGGTGGTCCCGCAGGCCACTGAAGCTTTCTTT
CDR3: CASSLVVPQATEAFF

J: TRBJ2-7
size: NA
D: TRBD1
V: TRBV19
DNA: TGTGCCAGTACCGACGGACAGGGTGCGGGATACGAGCAGTACTTC
CDR3: CASTDGQGAGYEQYF

J: TRBJ2-1
size: NA
D: TRBD2
V: TRBV4-1
DNA: TGCGCCAGCAGGGGACTAGCGGGAGCAAACAATGAGCAGTTCTTC
CDR3: CASRGLAGANNEQFF

J: TRBJ1-4
size: NA
D: NA
V: TRBV27
DNA: TGTGCCAGCAGTTTACAGGGTGGGAATGAAAAACTGTTTTTT
CDR3: CASSLQGGNEKLFF

J: TRBJ2-7
size: NA
D: TRBD1
V: TRBV7-9
DNA: TGTGCCAGCAGCCCCCAAGGACAGGCTTACGAGCAGTACTTC
CDR3: CASSPQGQAYEQYF

J: TRBJ2-7
size: NA
D: TRBD2
V: TRBV7-9
DNA: TGTGCCAGCAGCCTTACCAGGGTAGCGGGAGGATCGTACGAGCAGTACTTC
CDR3: CASSLTRVAGGSYEQYF

J: TRBJ2-7
size: NA
D: NA
V: TRBV19
DNA: TGTGCCAGTAGTATCGGGGAGACCTACGAGCAGTACTTC
CDR3: CASSIGETYEQYF

J: TRBJ2-1
size: NA
D: NA
V: TRBV24-1
DNA: TGTGCCACTCGGGGGAGGCCATCCTACAATGAGCAGTTCTTC
CDR3: CATRGRPSYNEQFF

J: TRBJ1-6
size: few
D: NA
V: TRBV19
DNA: TGTGCCAGTGGTAGGAGCTCCTATAATTCACCCCTCCACTTT
CDR3: CASGRSSYNSPLHF

J: TRBJ1-1
size: NA
D: NA
V: TRBV15
DNA: TGTGCCACAGAAAGCCCTACGAACACTGAAGCTTTCTTT
CDR3: CATESPTNTEAFF

J: TRBJ1-2
size: NA
D: NA
V: TRBV6-5
DNA: TGTGCCAGCAGGACCCACAGGGTATGGAATGGCTACACCTTC
CDR3: CASRTHRVWNGYTF

J: TRBJ2-3
size: NA
D: NA
V: TRBV9
DNA: TGTGCCAGCAGCGGATGGGGCAACACAGATACGCAGTATTTT
CDR3: CASSGWGNTDTQYF

J: TRBJ1-4
size: NA
D: TRBD1
V: TRBV9
DNA: TGTGCCAGCAGCCCCGGGACAGGTGAAAAACTGTTTTTT
CDR3: CASSPGTGEKLFF

J: TRBJ1-1
size: NA
D: TRBD1
V: TRBV19
DNA: TGTGCCAGTAGGAGTATAGGCCCGGGACAGGGAAACACTGAAGCTTTCTTT
CDR3: CASRSIGPGQGNTEAFF

J: TRBJ2-7
size: NA
D: TRBD1
V: TRBV5-1
DNA: TGCGCCAGCAGCGAAGGGACAGGGGTGACACTCGGCAATTTC
CDR3: CASSEGTGVTLGNF

J: TRBJ1-1
size: NA
D: TRBD1
V: TRBV7-2
DNA: TGTGCCAGCATTTTAACCGGGACAGGGTTGGGAATGAACACTGAAGCTTTCTTT
CDR3: CASILTGTGLGMNTEAFF

J: TRBJ2-1
size: NA
D: NA
V: TRBV7-2
DNA: TGTGCCAGCAGCTTCGGATTAGCGGCGTACAATGAGCAGTTCTTC
CDR3: CASSFGLAAYNEQFF

J: TRBJ1-2
size: NA
D: TRBD1
V: TRBV6-5
DNA: TGTGCCAGCAGTCCCGGGACAGGGATGTATGGCTACACCTTC
CDR3: CASSPGTGMYGYTF

J: TRBJ2-3
size: NA
D: TRBD2
V: TRBV4-1
DNA: TGCGCCAGCAGCCAAGGAGAGGCGGGAGACTCAGATACGCAGTATTTT
CDR3: CASSQGEAGDSDTQYF

J: TRBJ2-3
size: NA
D: TRBD2
V: TRBV18
DNA: TGTGCCAGCTCACCACCTAGCGGGAGCTCGGATACGCAGTATTTT
CDR3: CASSPPSGSSDTQYF

J: TRBJ2-3
size: NA
D: TRBD1
V: TRBV19
DNA: TGTGCCAGTAGTACTCCCCGGACAGGGTTCACAGATACGCAGTATTTT
CDR3: CASSTPRTGFTDTQYF

J: TRBJ1-1
size: NA
D: NA
V: TRBV6-5
DNA: TGTGCCAGCAGCGTTCTACGGAACACTGAAGCTTTCTTT
CDR3: CASSVLRNTEAFF

J: TRBJ1-2
size: NA
D: NA
V: TRBV7-2
DNA: TGTGCCAGCAGCTCTTTTGGACGCCCGGGGTATGGCTACACCTTC
CDR3: CASSSFGRPGYGYTF

J: TRBJ1-2
size: few
D: TRBD1
V: TRBV7-9
DNA: TGTGCCAGCAGCCTGGGGACAGGAAGGGGACACACCTTC
CDR3: CASSLGTGRGHTF

J: TRBJ1-5
size: NA
D: NA
V: TRBV6-2/TRBV6-3
DNA: TGTGCCAGCAGTTATGGGAGCTCGGGGGAAGTATATCAGCCCCAGCATTTT
CDR3: CASSYGSSGEVYQPQHF

J: TRBJ2-5
size: NA
D: TRBD2
V: TRBV3-1/TRBV3-2
DNA: TGTGCCAGCAGCCAGCTAGGACTAGCGGGAGAGACCCAGTACTTC
CDR3: CASSQLGLAGETQYF

J: TRBJ1-6
size: NA
D: NA
V: TRBV19
DNA: TGTGCCAGTAGTATCTCGATCACAGGGACCGCAAATTCACCCCTCCACTTT
CDR3: CASSISITGTANSPLHF

J: TRBJ2-1
size: NA
D: TRBD2
V: TRBV5-1
DNA: TGCGCCAGCAGCTTGACTAGCGGAGTCTACAATGAGCAGTTCTTC
CDR3: CASSLTSGVYNEQFF

J: TRBJ2-1
size: once
D: NA
V: TRBV7-9
DNA: TGTGCCAGCACCCCAGTGGTGGGAGGCTCGGCGGTGGAGCAGTTCTTC
CDR3: CASTPVVGGSAVEQFF

J: TRBJ2-1
size: NA
D: TRBD2
V: TRBV6-4
DNA: TGTGCCAGCAGCAAGCTAGCGGGGGAATACAATGAGCAGTTCTTC
CDR3: CASSKLAGEYNEQFF

J: TRBJ2-1
size: once
D: TRBD1
V: TRBV6-5
DNA: TGTGCCAGCAGTCGGACAGGGTCTATCTATGAGCAGTTCTTC
CDR3: CASSRTGSIYEQFF

J: TRBJ1-5
size: NA
D: NA
V: TRBV4-1
DNA: TGCGCCAGCAGCCAAAAAGGAGGCTTTGTAGGTCAGCCCCAGCATTTT
CDR3: CASSQKGGFVGQPQHF